One T cell receptor (beta chain) is described in this entry. This entry comes from a study of blood T cell repertoires in COVID-19. Study background: PBMCs, B-cell-depleted T cells, or T cells provided the cDNA or gDNA that made up the material.

The table came from immunoSEQ multiplex PCR; TCRdb's copy has only in-frame clones and leaves some out. The sample has around 300,000 clones; around 91% are singletons. This CDR3 is 14 amino acids long. The germline CDR1 and CDR2 sequences are SGHTA and FQGNSA. Trimming left V 3 bases short and J 9 bases short, with 17 bases between. The chain couples TRBV7-2 to TRBJ1-2; no firm D call. What was sequenced was PBMCs or T cells enriched from blood (not recorded which). The origin of this receptor is a woman aged 18-29 years with acute COVID-19. The CDR3 spells CASSFLRGGASYTF. As DNA, the CDR3 is TGTGCCAGCAGCTTTTTACGCGGCGGAGCCAGCTACACCTTC.